The clone carrying this TCR beta chain has just a few counts. The antigen is not known. Sequencing targeted expressed TCRB transcripts, as all isolated RNA had been reverse transcribed. Generated by immunoSEQ multiplex PCR, the TCRdb table keeps only in-frame clones and is missing some. The sample yields roughly 140,000 clones, under 13% seen once. The data are from a study of beta chain features in type 1 diabetes. The study, taken as a whole, reports: Moderate but significant shortening of TCRB CDR3s was recorded in all four CD4+ subsets from Type 1 diabetes patients.

The CDR3 sequence is 15 residues long. V lost 3 bases and J 5 bases, leaving 16 bases between the germline ends. Germline V CDR1 and CDR2: LGHNA, YSLEER. Sequencing was performed on central memory CD4+ T cells from blood. The receptor was derived from a man aged 30 to 39 with type 1 diabetes. The V and J genes are TRBV4-3 and TRBJ1-2; tentatively, D is TRBD1 (6 bases). CDR3 region: CASSQVDSASYGYTF. DNA of the CDR3: TGCGCCAGCAGCCAGGTGGACAGTGCTTCTTATGGCTACACCTTC.